These 19 T cell receptor beta chains share one sample of origin, sequenced in a study of shared clonotypes between healthy human individuals. Clones were sequenced by immunoSEQ multiplex PCR, and TCRdb holds only the in-frame ones, with some missing. Of under 1,100,000 clones in the sample, approximately 80% were seen once. The sequenced sample was memory CD4+ T cells from PBMCs. Subset of the sample: CD45RA-negative fraction. These receptors were collected from a man in his late teens or twenties in good health. Some clones in this sample may be carry-over from other donors' samples.

To note about this clone: Other nucleotide sequences in the sample specify the same CDR3. The rearrangement joins TRBV18 to TRBJ2-7; 8 bases fit TRBD1. CDR3 length: 12 amino acids. After removal of 6 bases from V and 5 bases from J, the junction contained 3 bases not matched to a gene. Germline CDR1 reads KGHSH; CDR2 reads LQKENI. The CDR3 nucleotides read TGTGCCAGCTCTCAGGGGGCCAACGAGCAGTACTTC. It encodes CASSQGANEQYF.

This clone showed up many times. The chain employs TRBV28 and TRBJ1-3; D call uncertain. V lost 1 base and J lost 2, with 9 bases in between. CDR1 is MDHEN, CDR2 SYDVKM, per germline. CDR3 length: 15 amino acids. CDR3 amino acids: CASSLFGVAGNTIYF. In DNA form, the CDR3 reads TGTGCCAGCAGTTTATTCGGCGTGGCTGGAAACACCATATATTTT. Full variable domain (rest looked up from reference TRBV28 and TRBJ1-3): DVKVTQSSRYLVKRTGEKVFLECVQDMDHENMFWYRQDPGLGLRLIYFSYDVKMKEKGDIPEGYSVSREKKERFSLILESASTNQTSMYLCASSLFGVAGNTIYFGEGSWLTVV.

This clone was found many times. The V gene is TRBV28, the J gene TRBJ2-6; D is undetermined. CDR3 length: 15 amino acids. V gave up 10 bases and J gave up 1 base, with 14 bases separating them. Germline values: CDR1 MDHEN, CDR2 SYDVKM. The CDR3 is CATHRRWSGANVLTF. The DNA for the CDR3 is TGTGCCACCCACCGTAGGTGGTCTGGGGCCAACGTCCTGACTTTC.

This clone has a single count. The V gene is TRBV2, the J gene TRBJ2-2; D is possibly TRBD2 (6 bases). Germline CDR1 and CDR2: SNHLY and FYNNEI. The V and J ends lost 7 bases and 2 bases respectively, with 17 bases between them. The CDR3 loop spans 16 amino acids. This chain's CDR3 is CASTPARLVNTGELFF. The DNA of the CDR3 is TGTGCCAGCACCCCAGCAAGACTAGTTAACACCGGGGAGCTGTTTTTT.

This sequence joins TRBV15 and TRBJ1-2; D not certain. This CDR3 is 18 amino acids long. CDR1 LNHNV and CDR2 YYDKDF come from the germline V gene (reference sequence). The V end was cut by 1 base, the J end by 5 bases, with 23 bases between. CDR3 loop: CATSRVEALLANQYGYTF. Here the CDR3 DNA reads TGTGCCACCAGCAGAGTTGAGGCCCTTCTAGCGAACCAGTATGGCTACACCTTC.

The rearrangement links TRBV9 to TRBJ2-3; weak D call: TRBD2 (8 bases). The CDR3 loop spans 18 amino acids. The germline V and J ends were trimmed by 0 bases and 7 bases, with 24 bases remaining between them. CDR1 and CDR2 (germline): SGDLS, YYNGEE. Here the CDR3 reads CASSVDVGGGTSGNTQYF. CDR3 DNA: TGTGCCAGCAGCGTAGATGTGGGAGGGGGCACTAGCGGAAATACGCAGTATTTT. The entire variable domain, with the rest obtained from reference TRBV9 and TRBJ2-3, is as follows: DSGVTQTPKHLITATGQRVTLRCSPRSGDLSVYWYQQSLDQGLQFLIQYYNGEERAKGNILERFSAQQFPDLHSELNLSSLELGDSALYFCASSVDVGGGTSGNTQYFGPGTRLTVL.

V gene TRBV28 combines with J gene TRBJ1-5, with D uncertain. Trimming cost V 1 base and J 7 bases, with 11 bases left between them. Germline V CDR1 and CDR2: MDHEN, SYDVKM. This CDR3 is built from 14 residues. CDR3 protein: CASSLSRSGQPQHF. For the CDR3, the DNA is TGTGCCAGCAGTTTATCCAGGTCAGGACAGCCCCAGCATTTT.

The J gene is TRBJ2-7, the V gene TRBV6-6; 9 bases align to TRBD1. This CDR3 comprises 16 residues. V shed 6 bases, J shed 3 bases, and the junction held 12 bases outside the gene matches. The germline V gene has CDR1 MNHNY and CDR2 SVGAGI (reference sequence). The CDR3 DNA reads TGTGCCAGCAGCTTATCCGGGACAGGGCTACTCTACGAGCAGTACTTC. Protein sequence: CASSLSGTGLLYEQYF.

The V and J genes are TRBV10-3 and TRBJ2-3; TRBD1 might be the D (7 bases). Between the trimmed V and J ends, which lost 10 bases and 6 bases, there was a span of 29 bases. Germline values: CDR1 ENHRY, CDR2 SYGVKD. The CDR3 runs to 17 residues. The CDR3 protein is CATRLGGSLQGSDTQYF. The CDR3 DNA is TGTGCCACCCGACTAGGGGGAAGTTTACAGGGGTCGGATACGCAGTATTTT.

This sequence joins TRBV4-3 and TRBJ2-1, with no clear D. The CDR3 is made up of 15 amino acids. Per the germline V gene, CDR1 is LGHNA and CDR2 is YSLEER. V dropped 0 bases and J dropped 2 bases, with 8 bases sitting between them. CDR3 region: CASSQEYSTYNEQFF. CDR3 coding DNA: TGCGCCAGCAGCCAAGAATATAGCACCTACAATGAGCAGTTCTTC.

This clone was recorded once. This chain links TRBV20-1 with TRBJ2-7, with 7 bases matching TRBD1. Trimming removed 6 bases from V and 5 bases from J; junction bases left unmatched: 4. The germline V gene has CDR1 DFQATT and CDR2 SNEGSKA (reference sequence). This CDR3 is 11 amino acids long. Here the CDR3 reads CSAIDRDEQYF. CDR3 nucleotides: TGCAGTGCCATAGACAGGGACGAGCAGTACTTC.

The V gene is TRBV6-5, the J gene TRBJ1-5; a possible D gene is TRBD1 (6 bases). CDR1 is MNHEY, CDR2 SVGAGI, per germline. This CDR3 contains 14 residues. V lost 6 bases, J lost 6 bases, and 15 bases lay in between. CDR3 coding DNA: TGTGCCAGCAGCCCCCGAGGGGGAATTCAGCCCCAGCATTTT. It encodes CASSPRGGIQPQHF.

V usage is TRBV6-5 and J usage is TRBJ2-5, with D tentatively TRBD1 (5 bases). Germline V lookup: CDR1 MNHEY, CDR2 SVGAGI. With 4 bases removed from V and 4 bases from J, the gap between germline ends came to 13 bases. The CDR3 is 14 amino acids. CDR3 bases: TGTGCCAGCAGTTCCGGACACCGCGTAGAGACCCAGTACTTC. Protein product: CASSSGHRVETQYF.

To note about this clone: This CDR3 is also generated by other DNA sequences in the sample. V gene TRBV5-1 combines with J gene TRBJ2-1, with 11 bases identical to TRBD1. J gave up 7 bases and V 3 bases, and 3 bases lay outside the gene matches. This CDR3 is built from 14 residues. Germline V lookup: CDR1 SGHRS, CDR2 YFSETQ. The CDR3 DNA is TGCGCCAGCAGCTCGGGACAGGGGGGTAATGAGCAGTTCTTC. The encoded protein is CASSSGQGGNEQFF. Supplemented by reference TRBV5-1 and TRBJ2-1, the full variable domain reads KAGVTQTPRYLIKTRGQQVTLSCSPISGHRSVSWYQQTPGQGLQFLFEYFSETQRNKGNFPGRFSGRQFSNSRSEMNVSTLELGDSALYLCASSSGQGGNEQFFGPGTRLTVL.

The rearrangement joins TRBV4-1 to TRBJ2-7, with TRBD1 matching 8 bases. The CDR3 is made up of 14 amino acids. Per the germline V gene, CDR1 is MGHRA and CDR2 is YSYEKL. J was trimmed by 1 base and V by 4 bases; bases with no gene match: 3. CDR3 protein: CASSPTGVSYEQYF. CDR3 DNA: TGCGCCAGCAGCCCGACAGGGGTGTCCTACGAGCAGTACTTC.

This clone was detected only a few times. The J gene is TRBJ1-1, the V gene TRBV10-3; 8 nucleotides line up with TRBD1. CDR3 length: 13 amino acids. Per germline, CDR1 ENHRY and CDR2 SYGVKD. J was trimmed by 4 bases and V by 6 bases; bases with no gene match: 4. The chain's CDR3 is CAIRRQGLTEAFF. CDR3 nucleotide sequence: TGTGCCATCAGACGACAGGGGCTCACTGAAGCTTTCTTT.

J is TRBJ1-4 and V is TRBV28; possible D gene TRBD1, 5 bases. This CDR3 region has 17 residues. Germline CDR1 and CDR2: MDHEN and SYDVKM. V was trimmed by 3 bases and J by 5 bases, leaving 19 bases between them. The CDR3 region is CASSFGTGRGMNEKLFF. CDR3 DNA sequence: TGTGCCAGCAGTTTCGGGACGGGGCGGGGAATGAATGAAAAACTGTTTTTT.

The chain employs TRBV28 and TRBJ1-4; unclear D gene. Trimming removed 3 bases from V and 0 bases from J, with 8 bases in between. In germline, CDR1 is MDHEN, CDR2 SYDVKM. CDR3 size: 15 residues. CDR3 protein: CASSLEEATNEKLFF. CDR3 nucleotides: TGTGCCAGCAGTTTGGAGGAAGCAACTAATGAAAAACTGTTTTTT.

This rearrangement joins TRBV5-1 to TRBJ2-7, with 10 bases that match TRBD1. Germline CDR1 and CDR2: SGHRS and YFSETQ. The CDR3 covers 15 residues. V lost 1 base to trimming and J lost 5 bases; unmatched junction nucleotides: 6. CDR3 DNA sequence: TGCGCCAGCAGCTTGAGGGGACAGGGGTACCACGAGCAGTACTTC. Translating gives CASSLRGQGYHEQYF.